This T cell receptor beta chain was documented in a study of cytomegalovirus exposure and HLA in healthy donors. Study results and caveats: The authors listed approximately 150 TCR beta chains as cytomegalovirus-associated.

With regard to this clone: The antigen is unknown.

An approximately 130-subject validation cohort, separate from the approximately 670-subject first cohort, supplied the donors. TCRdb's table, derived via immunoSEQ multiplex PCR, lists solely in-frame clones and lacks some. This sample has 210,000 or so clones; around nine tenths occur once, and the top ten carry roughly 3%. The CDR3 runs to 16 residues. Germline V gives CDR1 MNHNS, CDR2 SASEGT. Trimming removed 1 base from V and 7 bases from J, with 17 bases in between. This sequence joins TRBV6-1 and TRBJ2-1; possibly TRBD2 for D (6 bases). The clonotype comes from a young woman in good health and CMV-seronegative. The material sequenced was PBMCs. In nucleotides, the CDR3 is TGTGCCAGCAGTGAAGGAGTAGGTAGCGGCACTAATGAGCAGTTCTTC. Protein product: CASSEGVGSGTNEQFF.